The 16 T cell receptor beta chains below were found in one sample sequenced in a study of blood T cell repertoires in COVID-19. Sequencing was performed with immunoSEQ multiplex PCR; in TCRdb, only in-frame clones are kept and a portion is missing. The table records 140,000 to 150,000 clones, approximately 87% of them present only once. What was sequenced was peripheral blood. Receptor source: a man aged 45-65 years who had recovered from COVID-19.

In DNA, the CDR3 is TGTGCCAGCAGCCCTACCCGAGGGGGTAAAGATACGCAGTATTTT. This sequence encodes CASSPTRGGKDTQYF. The chain links TRBV5-4 to TRBJ2-3, with D maybe TRBD1 (6 bases). Germline V gene sequence: CDR1 SGHNT, CDR2 YYREEE (reference sequence). V lost 4 bases, J lost 5 bases, and 17 bases lay in between. The CDR3 extends over 15 amino acids.

This sequence joins TRBV18 and TRBJ1-1, with TRBD1 matching 7 bases. Germline-derived CDR1 and CDR2 are KGHSH and LQKENI. The CDR3 extends over 17 amino acids. V shed 2 bases and J 1 base; nucleotides not matched to a gene: 10. CDR3 in DNA: TGTGCCAGCTCACCATCGATCCCCGGACAGGCGAACACTGAAGCTTTCTTT. It codes for CASSPSIPGQANTEAFF.

The chain carries TRBV5-1 and TRBJ1-2, with D possibly TRBD1 on 5 matching bases. The CDR3 sequence is 16 residues long. Looked up from germline, CDR1 is SGHRS and CDR2 is YFSETQ. V lost 0 bases, J lost 0 bases, and 12 bases lay in between. CDR3 coding DNA: TGCGCCAGCAGCTTGGGCGGCAGGGCTTCTAACTATGGCTACACCTTC. Its protein is CASSLGGRASNYGYTF.

The chain carries TRBV18 and TRBJ1-1, with D possibly TRBD1 on 5 matching bases. Germline values: CDR1 KGHSH, CDR2 LQKENI. This CDR3 has 14 residues. Deletions cut 3 bases from V and 3 bases from J, with 11 bases between. In nucleotides, the CDR3 is TGTGCCAGCTCACCGGGGGGTGGGCACACTGAAGCTTTCTTT. Protein product: CASSPGGGHTEAFF.

This sequence joins TRBV11-2 and TRBJ2-6, with TRBD1 matching 7 bases. The germline CDR1 and CDR2 sequences are SGHAT and FQNNGV. This CDR3 has 14 amino acids. The junction had 4 bases not matched to a gene; V was cut back by 10 bases and J by 1 base. The CDR3 loop is CATRQGSGANVLTF. The CDR3 DNA sequence: TGTGCCACTAGACAGGGATCTGGGGCCAACGTCCTGACTTTC.

With regard to this clone: Its ends do not fully match the called genes, so a read error is possible. V and J are TRBV3-1 (or the pseudogene TRBV3-2) and TRBJ1-6; the match to TRBD1 covers 7 bases. The V gene's germline CDR1 is LGHDT and CDR2 YNNKEL (reference sequence). This CDR3 has 15 residues. CDR3 sequence: CASSQGGGWNSSLHF. The CDR3 DNA is TGTGCCAGCAGCCAAGGAGGGGGCTGGAATTCATCCCTCCACTTT.

This clone was found once. This sequence joins TRBV11-2 and TRBJ2-3; perhaps TRBD2 as D (7 bases). Germline values: CDR1 SGHAT, CDR2 FQNNGV. Trimming took 1 base from V and 1 from J, leaving 12 bases between them. CDR3 length equals 16 residues. The CDR3 bases are TGTGCCAGCAGCTTAGTCGGGGGGCTCGGCACAGATACGCAGTATTTT. Protein sequence: CASSLVGGLGTDTQYF.

The rearrangement uses TRBV5-1 and TRBJ2-5; TRBD1 matches 7 bases. The germline gives CDR1 SGHRS, CDR2 YFSETQ. The CDR3 spans 15 residues. Trimming cost V 0 bases and J 2 bases; bases outside gene matches: 4. CDR3 residues: CASSLGGQSQETQYF. Here the CDR3 DNA reads TGCGCCAGCAGCTTGGGGGGACAGTCTCAAGAGACCCAGTACTTC.

This clone occurred once. The J gene is TRBJ2-2, the V gene TRBV27; 10 bases fit TRBD1. V was pared by 7 bases and J by 4 bases, with 3 bases of the junction left unmatched. CDR3 length equals 14 residues. CDR1 is MNHEY and CDR2 is SMNVEV in the germline V gene (reference sequence). CDR3: CASTDRGGTGELFF. Here the CDR3 DNA reads TGTGCCAGCACGGACAGGGGGGGCACCGGGGAGCTGTTTTTT.

The rearrangement links TRBV7-9 to TRBJ2-7, with 7 bases fitting TRBD1. Germline loops: CDR1 SEHNR, CDR2 FQNEAQ (reference sequence). CDR3 length: 15 residues. V gave up 7 bases and J gave up 0 bases; unmatched junction bases: 9. CDR3: CASTSGQVGSYEQYF. The CDR3 DNA is TGTGCCAGCACTTCCGGACAGGTGGGCTCCTACGAGCAGTACTTC.

The chain has TRBV27 and TRBJ2-2; TRBD1 agrees at 10 bases. The J segment lost 6 bases and the V segment lost 2 bases, leaving 3 bases of the junction unmatched. CDR3 length: 15 residues. Germline V gene lookup returns CDR1 MNHEY and CDR2 SMNVEV (reference sequence). In nucleotides, the CDR3 is TGTGCCAGCAGTTTAGATGGGACAGGGGCCGGGGAGCTGTTTTTT. Protein product: CASSLDGTGAGELFF.

This clone was seen a few times. The chain combines TRBV6-6 with TRBJ1-6, with 10 bases aligning to TRBD1. The CDR3 covers 15 residues. Germline lookup yields CDR1 MNHNY and CDR2 SVGAGI (reference sequence). The trim removed 6 bases at V and 9 bases at J, leaving 8 bases unmatched. CDR3 nucleotides: TGTGCCAGCAGCGACACCGGGACAGGGGTTTCACCCCTCCACTTT. Translated: CASSDTGTGVSPLHF.

The V and J genes are TRBV13 and TRBJ2-3; TRBD2 agrees at 11 bases. The J segment lost 5 bases and the V segment lost 2 bases, leaving 6 bases of the junction unmatched. The CDR3 loop spans 16 amino acids. Germline loops: CDR1 PRHDT, CDR2 FYEKMQ (reference sequence). The CDR3 DNA sequence: TGTGCCAGCAGCTTATATAGCGGGGGGGCCGGAGATACGCAGTATTTT. It specifies CASSLYSGGAGDTQYF.

The chain combines TRBV7-2 with TRBJ1-5; D unclear. CDR3 size: 13 residues. Trimming removed 1 base from V and 9 bases from J, with 10 bases in between. In germline, CDR1 is SGHTA, CDR2 FQGNSA. As DNA, the CDR3 is TGTGCCAGCAGCTTAGACGCAACAAGGCCCCAGCATTTT. Amino acids: CASSLDATRPQHF.

The chain is built from TRBV21-1 and TRBJ2-5; the D segment call TRBD1 is taken from the table without a DNA check. TRBV21-1 is a pseudogene locus. This CDR3 is 15 amino acids long. CDR3 loop: CASSNGQGIQETQYF. The CDR3 nucleotides read TGTGCCAGCAGCAATGGACAGGGTATTCAAGAGACCCAGTACTTC.

This chain joins TRBV5-6 and TRBJ1-6, with D unresolved. Germline-derived CDR1 and CDR2 are SGHDT and YYEEEE. The CDR3 is 12 amino acids. V lost 5 bases and J lost 5, with 5 bases in between. CDR3 in DNA: TGTGCCAGCAGAGCCAATAATTCACCCCTCCACTTT. Amino acid sequence: CASRANNSPLHF.